These 30 T cell receptor beta chains originate from one sample sequenced in a study of glioma-infiltrating T cells after dendritic cell vaccination. Generated by immunoSEQ multiplex PCR, the TCRdb table keeps only in-frame clones and is missing some. The top ten hold approximately 15% of the sample, which has 85,000 to 95,000 clones, approximately 84% seen once. The sample was blood, taken before dendritic cell vaccination. These receptors came from a human donor with glioblastoma.

This clone was observed a few times. The rearrangement joins TRBV5-1 to TRBJ2-5; 7 nucleotides match TRBD1. The end of the DNA fits TRBJ2-7 better, so the J call may be wrong. In germline, CDR1 is SGHRS, CDR2 YFSETQ. The CDR3 is 15 residues long. Here the CDR3 reads CASGAIPGQSYEQYF. The CDR3 DNA is TGCGCCAGCGGCGCCATCCCGGGACAGTCCTACGAGCAGTACTTC.

The rearrangement joins TRBV10-3 to TRBJ2-3; 8 bases align to TRBD1. Germline lookup yields CDR1 ENHRY and CDR2 SYGVKD. V was clipped by 6 bases and J by 5 bases; unmatched bases: 10. The CDR3 has 15 residues. CDR3 in amino acids: CAIRQNRGFGDTQYF. In DNA form, the CDR3 reads TGTGCCATCAGGCAAAACAGGGGGTTTGGAGATACGCAGTATTTT.

The chain employs TRBV5-6 and TRBJ2-7, with D possibly TRBD2 on 5 matching bases. Per the germline V gene, CDR1 is SGHDT and CDR2 is YYEEEE. This CDR3 is built from 18 residues. Trimming stripped 2 bases from V and 0 bases from J, with 21 bases between. CDR3: CASSFPSSDGVLSYEQYF. CDR3 in DNA: TGTGCCAGCAGCTTTCCCAGTAGCGACGGGGTACTCTCCTACGAGCAGTACTTC.

The chain recombines TRBV7-6 with TRBJ2-1, with a tentative D call TRBD1 (6 bases). The CDR3 is 15 residues long. V was shortened by 1 base and J by 3 bases, with 10 bases between the two germline ends. The germline CDR1 and CDR2 sequences are SGHVS and FNYEAQ. The CDR3, as DNA: TGTGCCAGCAGCTTAGGGGGACAACGCTACAATGAGCAGTTCTTC. Residues: CASSLGGQRYNEQFF. Full variable domain (rest looked up from reference TRBV7-6 and TRBJ2-1): GAGVSQSPRYKVTKRGQDVALRCDPISGHVSLYWYRQALGQGPEFLTYFNYEAQQDKSGLPNDRFSAERPEGSISTLTIQRTEQRDSAMYRCASSLGGQRYNEQFFGPGTRLTVL.

The rearrangement links TRBV28 to TRBJ1-5, with 7 bases fitting TRBD1. Germline loops: CDR1 MDHEN, CDR2 SYDVKM. This CDR3 has 15 residues. J gave up 2 bases and V 5 bases, and 6 bases lay outside the gene matches. The CDR3 reads CASSGRGQGNQPQHF. The CDR3 DNA is TGTGCCAGCAGTGGCCGCGGACAGGGCAATCAGCCCCAGCATTTT.

The chain recombines TRBV4-3 with TRBJ2-1, with D unclear. The CDR3 contains 16 residues. Germline V gene data show CDR1 as LGHNA and CDR2 as YSLEER. Trimming removed 1 base at V and 0 bases at J, with 10 bases between. In DNA, the CDR3 is TGCGCCAGCAGCCAAGTCCCTTCGAGCTCCTACAATGAGCAGTTCTTC. Amino acid sequence: CASSQVPSSSYNEQFF.

This chain connects TRBV19 to TRBJ2-3, with D perhaps TRBD2 (7 bases). Trimming took off 4 bases at V and 1 base at J, with 15 bases between the two ends. The germline V gene encodes CDR1 LNHDA and CDR2 SQIVND (reference sequence). The CDR3 contains 16 residues. Here the CDR3 DNA reads TGTGCCAGTAGTAGTGGGGGGGCTGGGGGCACAGATACGCAGTATTTT. Encoded protein: CASSSGGAGGTDTQYF.

This chain connects TRBV6-1 to TRBJ1-4; 9 bases map to TRBD1. The CDR3 consists of 15 residues. V lost 4 bases to trimming and J lost 10 bases; unmatched junction nucleotides: 10. Germline CDR1 reads MNHNS; CDR2 reads SASEGT. Written as DNA, the CDR3 is TGTGCCAGCAGTGTCGCCGGACAGGGGTTTGGAAAACTGTTTTTT. Encoded protein: CASSVAGQGFGKLFF.

The chain links TRBV28 to TRBJ1-2, with a possible D match to TRBD1 (5 bases). Trimming shortened V by 6 bases and J by 4 bases, and 21 bases separated the two germline ends. Germline CDR1 reads MDHEN; CDR2 reads SYDVKM. The CDR3 has 16 residues. The CDR3 region is CASSPQGGLPRYGYTF. As DNA, the CDR3 is TGTGCCAGCAGCCCCCAGGGAGGGCTTCCCCGCTATGGCTACACCTTC.

V is TRBV7-9 and J is TRBJ1-2; D is unclear. With 0 bases removed from V and 5 bases from J, the gap between germline ends came to 7 bases. CDR3 length: 13 residues. Germline CDR1 is SEHNR and CDR2 is FQNEAQ (reference sequence). The CDR3 nucleotides read TGTGCCAGCAGCTTAGCGCCGGGATATGGCTACACCTTC. Translated, it gives CASSLAPGYGYTF. Based on the CDR3 plus reference TRBV7-9 and TRBJ1-2, the full variable domain is DTGVSQNPRHKITKRGQNVTFRCDPISEHNRLYWYRQTLGQGPEFLTYFQNEAQLEKSRLLSDRFSAERPKGSFSTLEIQRTEQGDSAMYLCASSLAPGYGYTFGSGTRLTVV.

J is TRBJ1-1 and V is TRBV7-2; 7 nucleotides align to TRBD1. Germline lookup yields CDR1 SGHTA and CDR2 FQGNSA. The CDR3 covers 15 residues. Trimming removed 3 bases from V and 4 bases from J; junction bases left unmatched: 8. The CDR3: CASSFDSAGGTEAFF. The CDR3 nucleotides are TGTGCCAGCAGCTTTGATTCGGCAGGGGGCACTGAAGCTTTCTTT.

The chain joins TRBV6-1 to TRBJ2-5; D is uncertain. This CDR3 spans 11 amino acids. V lost 7 bases to trimming and J lost 4 bases, with 7 bases between them. In germline, CDR1 is MNHNS, CDR2 SASEGT. The CDR3 reads CASTLRETQYF. Written as DNA, the CDR3 is TGTGCCAGCACCCTCCGAGAGACCCAGTACTTC.

The genes are TRBV5-1 and TRBJ2-1; TRBD2 is a possible D gene (7 bases). Trimming shortened V by 4 bases and J by 5 bases, and 16 bases separated the two germline ends. The CDR3 spans 15 residues. CDR1 is SGHRS, CDR2 YFSETQ, per germline. This CDR3 reads CASSPGGAANNEQFF. CDR3 DNA: TGCGCCAGCAGCCCTGGGGGGGCGGCAAACAATGAGCAGTTCTTC.

The chain links TRBV5-6 to TRBJ2-5, with D maybe TRBD1 (5 bases). The CDR3 runs 13 residues. Germline V gene sequence: CDR1 SGHDT, CDR2 YYEEEE. Trimming pared 2 bases from V and 4 bases from J, leaving 9 bases between. The CDR3 DNA reads TGTGCCAGCAGCTTCCCGCAGGGAGAGACCCAGTACTTC. Encoded protein: CASSFPQGETQYF.

The chain recombines TRBV5-5 with TRBJ2-4; 11 bases are shared with TRBD1. Germline CDR1 SGHKS, CDR2 YYEKEE (reference sequence). V lost 3 bases, J lost 0 bases, and 2 bases stayed unmatched. This CDR3 is built from 16 residues. Here the CDR3 reads CASSWTGGKAKNIQYF. As DNA, the CDR3 is TGTGCCAGCAGCTGGACAGGGGGCAAAGCCAAAAACATTCAGTACTTC.

This clone turned up a few times. The rearrangement joins TRBV12-5 to TRBJ2-1, with no clear D. Trimming left V 3 bases short and J 6 bases short, with 15 bases between. Germline V gene lookup returns CDR1 LGHNT and CDR2 FRNRAP. The CDR3 totals 15 residues. CDR3 region: CASGFLADKGNEQFF. CDR3 in DNA: TGTGCTAGTGGTTTCCTGGCAGACAAAGGCAATGAGCAGTTCTTC.

The V gene is TRBV5-1, the J gene TRBJ1-1; TRBD1 matches at 9 bases. V was pared by 0 bases and J by 1 base, with 7 bases of the junction left unmatched. The CDR3 sequence is 17 residues long. Looked up from germline, CDR1 is SGHRS and CDR2 is YFSETQ. CDR3 nucleotide sequence: TGCGCCAGCAGCTTGGACCCCCCGACAGGGGGGAACACTGAAGCTTTCTTT. Residues: CASSLDPPTGGNTEAFF.

The chain links TRBV25-1 to TRBJ2-5, with D unresolved. The assigned J gene may be wrong: the sequence end matches TRBJ2-7 better. Germline V CDR1 and CDR2: MGHDK, SYGVNS. The CDR3 runs to 14 residues. The CDR3 DNA reads as TGTGCCACCTCAGCCCAGGTCCATGCCTACGAGCAGTACTTC. Protein: CATSAQVHAYEQYF.

This rearrangement joins TRBV5-1 to TRBJ2-7, with 8 bases that match TRBD1. Trimming removed 4 bases from V and 2 bases from J; junction bases left unmatched: 5. Looked up from germline, CDR1 is SGHRS and CDR2 is YFSETQ. The CDR3 totals 14 residues. CDR3 protein: CASSPTTGAYEQYF. CDR3 DNA sequence: TGCGCCAGCAGCCCAACGACAGGGGCCTACGAGCAGTACTTC.

The chain is built from TRBV2 and TRBJ1-2; D remains unclear. The CDR3 contains 12 residues. The germline CDR1 and CDR2 sequences are SNHLY and FYNNEI. Trimming cost V 8 bases and J 2 bases, with 9 bases left between them. Here the CDR3 reads CASLTGNYGYTF. CDR3 coding DNA: TGTGCCAGCTTAACGGGAAACTATGGCTACACCTTC.

The rearrangement links TRBV21-1 to TRBJ2-7; the D call of TRBD2 is as the table states it, not checked on the DNA. TRBV21-1 is designated a pseudogene. The CDR3 runs 18 residues. CDR3 loop: CASSKVRDLRTPTYEQYF. The CDR3 DNA follows: TGTGCCAGCAGCAAAGTAAGGGATCTTCGGACTCCTACCTACGAGCAGTACTTC.

V usage is TRBV7-9 and J usage is TRBJ2-7, with 8 bases that match TRBD2. With V trimmed by 5 bases and J by 2 bases, 11 bases remained unmatched. The CDR3 loop spans 16 amino acids. Germline CDR1 SEHNR, CDR2 FQNEAQ (reference sequence). The CDR3 sequence is CASSPLTSATTYEQYF. The CDR3 DNA reads as TGTGCCAGCAGCCCCTTGACTAGCGCGACTACCTACGAGCAGTACTTC.

This clone was detected only a few times. The rearrangement joins TRBV6-5 to TRBJ1-2; 9 positions agree with TRBD1. The CDR3 sequence is 16 residues long. V was clipped by 3 bases and J by 3 bases; unmatched bases: 8. Germline CDR1 MNHEY, CDR2 SVGAGI. The CDR3 DNA reads TGTGCCAGCAGTTATCGCTCGGGACAGGGTGACTATGGCTACACCTTC. Residues: CASSYRSGQGDYGYTF.

The V call is TRBV27, the J call TRBJ2-3; no clear D. The V gene's germline CDR1 is MNHEY and CDR2 SMNVEV (reference sequence). V lost 7 bases and J lost 4, with 9 bases in between. The CDR3 covers 12 residues. CDR3 sequence reads: CASISTADTQYF. The CDR3 nucleotides read TGTGCCAGCATCTCTACTGCAGATACGCAGTATTTT.

The J gene is TRBJ1-2, the V gene TRBV7-2, with 8 nucleotides matching TRBD1. CDR3 length: 14 amino acids. The V gene's germline CDR1 is SGHTA and CDR2 FQGNSA. The ends lost 4 bases at V and 6 bases at J; junction bases unmatched: 7. The CDR3 nucleotides are TGTGCCAGCAGCTCTCGACAGGGGCGAGATGGCTACACCTTC. Amino acids: CASSSRQGRDGYTF.

The V and J genes are TRBV30 and TRBJ1-3; weak D call: TRBD1 (6 bases). The V gene lost 2 bases and the J gene lost 8 bases, with 13 bases spanning the gap. Germline values: CDR1 GTSNPN, CDR2 SVGIG (reference sequence). The CDR3 is 13 residues long. The CDR3 bases are TGTGCCTGGAGTCGGGGGGCTGAAGACACCATATATTTT. Translation gives CAWSRGAEDTIYF.

The chain links TRBV18 to TRBJ1-1; D unresolved. Germline V gene sequence: CDR1 KGHSH, CDR2 LQKENI. CDR3 length equals 14 residues. V gave up 4 bases and J gave up 1 base, with 10 bases separating them. Here the CDR3 reads CASSHREGNTEAFF. The CDR3, as DNA: TGTGCCAGCTCACACCGGGAGGGGAACACTGAAGCTTTCTTT.

This rearrangement joins TRBV27 to TRBJ1-1; maybe TRBD1 (6 bases). Germline CDR1 MNHEY, CDR2 SMNVEV (reference sequence). Trimming shortened V by 3 bases and J by 1 base, and 24 bases separated the two germline ends. There are 19 residues in the CDR3. This chain's CDR3 is CASSFIGVILGHQNTEAFF. The CDR3 DNA reads as TGTGCCAGCAGTTTTATAGGTGTTATACTGGGACACCAGAACACTGAAGCTTTCTTT.

The rearrangement joins TRBV4-2 to TRBJ1-1; D gene ambiguous. The CDR3 has 15 residues. Germline V gene data show CDR1 as LGHNA and CDR2 as YNFKEQ. The V gene lost 1 base and the J gene lost 1 base, with 10 bases spanning the gap. For the CDR3, the DNA is TGTGCCAGCAGCCAAGGACACTTTACGAACACTGAAGCTTTCTTT. Its protein product is CASSQGHFTNTEAFF.

This clone was detected only a few times. One end of the junction varies from germline; a read error may be responsible. The sample has other DNA sequences that encode this CDR3 too. The rearrangement joins TRBV7-9 to TRBJ2-7; TRBD1 is a possible D gene (5 bases). The germline V gene has CDR1 SEHNR and CDR2 FQNEAQ (reference sequence). The CDR3 sequence is 16 residues long. CDR3 bases: TGCGCCAGCAGCCAAGGGGCCGACGGTGGATTATTCGAGCAGTACTTC. Translated: CASSQGADGGLFEQYF.